This T cell receptor beta chain was profiled in a study of identifying expanded T cells in peripheral blood (dated by TCRdb to the late 2010s). For the study in its entirety: Four technical replicates, made by sequencing separate aliquots from the same pool of genomic DNA, were compared pairwise. Summary of the overall study and its limitations: Across all healthy-donor time intervals, the beta-binomial model significantly cut both the number of clones called differentially abundant and the false-positive rate. Across all healthy donors, variance in clone template counts between approximately two-week samples was found to increase significantly with total template count. The authors expected that over much longer intervals, such as months to years, biological variance in healthy repertoires might increase even further. Between technical replicates the binomial model flagged approximately 1.2 differentially abundant clones, whereas over about 2 weeks the binomial model flagged about 15 and over approximately 4 weeks 19 to 20.

Regarding this clone: What this receptor recognizes is not known. No much larger clone is present one base from it, and per-base qualities are unavailable.

V loses 7 bases, J loses 3 bases, and the germline ends lie 21 bases apart. Including cysteine and phenylalanine, the CDR3 has 17 amino acids. Here the CDR3 DNA is all that survives: 51 bases in frame from base 1. CDR1 and CDR2 were assigned from the germline V gene (reference sequence) as WNHNN and SYGVQD. During the collection period, no immune events, such as infections, were documented for the healthy donors. Time-dependent variance in a beta-binomial model of T-cell clone differential abundance was calibrated using healthy-donor blood repertoires as a training cohort. The training cohort comprised approximately 10 healthy donors, 3 female and 7 male. On average the donors were approximately 40 years old, and their ages spanned about 25 to 64 years. Whole blood, obtained from a commercial supplier, was collected from each healthy donor at three time points spaced roughly 14 days apart. For immunosequencing, genomic DNA was extracted from unsorted whole blood.

The immunoSEQ Assay, which relies on bias-controlled multiplex PCR amplification of genomic DNA, was used to profile TCRbeta CDR3 regions. Per the original workflow: The absolute abundance of each unique TCRbeta CDR3 region was quantified after sequences were collapsed and filtered. Differential abundance was assessed using a binomial (Fisher-equivalent) model and a beta-binomial model in which time-dependent variance fitted from healthy donors was added. Clones with fewer than 5 combined templates were excluded, and clones with Benjamini-Hochberg FDR below 0.01 were called differentially abundant. Beta-binomial variance was modeled as a function of total template count across the two samples using the form v = (b*log(k)+a)^2. As stored in TCRdb, this immuneACCESS dataset retains in-frame rearrangements with V and J assigned. A fraction of the clones does not appear; measured against another copy, unresolved V genes explain less than half of the discrepancy, and the remainder lacks a known reason. That table supplies the V and J calls and clone size; D and trimming were determined from the DNA. This sample gives about 94,000 clones in total; over 75% of them show up just once. The top ten hold approximately 5% of the sample.

The rearrangement combines TRBV10-1 with TRBJ2-2; the D gene is perhaps TRBD1 or TRBD2, each of them matching over 5 bases. Sequencing input: blood. The receptor was derived from a person aged 18 to 70 in good health. The DNA sequence is given as TGCGCCAGCATTGGGGGAGTATTGACGCGTGACACCGGGGAGCTGTTTTTT. The encoded protein is CASIGGVLTRDTGELFF.